This TCR beta chain appears in the sequencing data of a study of metastatic and nonmetastatic thyroid tumors. Overall study context: Peripheral blood and tumor or nodule samples from malignant and benign thyroid patients were compared.

Findings and caveats of the study: Within blood and tumor, benign nodules reportedly had significantly lower TCR beta diversity than malignant thyroid tumors did.

Trimming removed 0 bases from V and 10 bases from J, with 10 bases in between. The V gene's germline CDR1 is DFQATT and CDR2 SNEGSKA (reference sequence). The CDR3 sequence is 13 residues long. Original handling: What underpinned the distant-metastasis classifier for papillary thyroid cancer was the set of CDR3 differences across clinicopathological groups. TCRdb re-called the PCR reads with MiXCR. These V and J calls rely on TCRdb rather than the paper's analysis. The table includes tens of thousands of clones, 25% to 30% detected once. Thyroid surgery had not been preceded by any treatment in any patient. Worth noting for this clone: Its cognate antigen is unknown.

The genes are TRBV20-1 and TRBJ1-6; D possibly corresponds to TRBD1 (5 bases). This TCR came from a female donor with papillary thyroid cancer or a benign thyroid nodule (not recorded which). Some clones in this sample may be carry-over from other donors' samples. Sequencing was performed on blood. CDR3 residues: CSARDQGVSPLHF. CDR3 bases: TGCAGTGCTAGAGATCAAGGGGTGTCACCCCTCCACTTT.